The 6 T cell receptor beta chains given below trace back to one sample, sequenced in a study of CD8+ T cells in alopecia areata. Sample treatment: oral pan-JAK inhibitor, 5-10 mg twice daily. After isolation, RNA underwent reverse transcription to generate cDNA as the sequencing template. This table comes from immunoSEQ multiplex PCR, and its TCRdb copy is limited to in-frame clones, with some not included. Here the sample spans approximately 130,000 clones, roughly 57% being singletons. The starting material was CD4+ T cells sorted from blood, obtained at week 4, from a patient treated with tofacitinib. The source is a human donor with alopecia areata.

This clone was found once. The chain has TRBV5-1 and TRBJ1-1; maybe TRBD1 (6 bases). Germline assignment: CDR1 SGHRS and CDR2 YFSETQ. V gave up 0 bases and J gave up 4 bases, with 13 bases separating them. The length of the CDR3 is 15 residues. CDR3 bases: TGCGCCAGCAGCTTGGGGGCAGGGGTAGGCACTGAAGCTTTCTTT. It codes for CASSLGAGVGTEAFF.

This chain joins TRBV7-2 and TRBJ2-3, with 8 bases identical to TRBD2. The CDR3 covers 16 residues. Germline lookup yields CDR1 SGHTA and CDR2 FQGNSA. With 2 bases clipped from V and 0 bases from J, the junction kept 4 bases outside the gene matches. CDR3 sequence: CASSLNGGASTDTQYF. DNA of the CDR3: TGTGCCAGCAGCTTAAACGGGGGGGCTAGCACAGATACGCAGTATTTT.

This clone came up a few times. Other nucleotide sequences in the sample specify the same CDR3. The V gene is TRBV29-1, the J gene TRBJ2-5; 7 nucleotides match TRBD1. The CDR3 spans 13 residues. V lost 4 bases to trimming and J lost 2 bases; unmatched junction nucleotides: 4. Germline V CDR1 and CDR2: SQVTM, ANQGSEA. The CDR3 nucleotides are TGCAGCGTTGGAGGGGACAGTCAAGAGACCCAGTACTTC. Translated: CSVGGDSQETQYF.

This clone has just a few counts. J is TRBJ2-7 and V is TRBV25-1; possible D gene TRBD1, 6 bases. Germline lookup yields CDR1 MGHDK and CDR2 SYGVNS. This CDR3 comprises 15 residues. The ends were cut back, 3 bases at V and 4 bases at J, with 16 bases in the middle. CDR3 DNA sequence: TGTGCCAGCAGTGACTTAAACCGGGACAAGTACGAGCAGTACTTC. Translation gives CASSDLNRDKYEQYF.

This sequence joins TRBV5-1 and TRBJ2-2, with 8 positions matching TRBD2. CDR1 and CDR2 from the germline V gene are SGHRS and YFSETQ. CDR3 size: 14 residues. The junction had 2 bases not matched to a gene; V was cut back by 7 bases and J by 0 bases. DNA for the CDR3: TGCGCCAGCTCTAGCGGGCCGAACACCGGGGAGCTGTTTTTT. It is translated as CASSSGPNTGELFF.

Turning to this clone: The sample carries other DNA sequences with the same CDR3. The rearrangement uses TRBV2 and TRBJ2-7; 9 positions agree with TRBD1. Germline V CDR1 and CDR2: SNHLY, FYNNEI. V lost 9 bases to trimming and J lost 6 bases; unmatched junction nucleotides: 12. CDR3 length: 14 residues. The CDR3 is CASNQDRGPIEQYF. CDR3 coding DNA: TGTGCCAGTAACCAGGACAGGGGTCCAATCGAGCAGTACTTC.